This entry is about one T cell receptor beta chain. Its antigen is as yet unknown. V was shortened by 5 bases and J by 0 bases, with 8 bases between the two germline ends. The CDR3 spans 14 residues. Germline V gene data show CDR1 as SGHRS and CDR2 as YFSETQ. This sample is part of a study of neoadjuvant nivolumab and ipilimumab in lung cancer. General study findings and limits: Higher pretherapy blood TCR richness went with higher resected-tumor richness. From pretherapy to surgery, tumor richness and clonality rose with dual therapy. TCR sequencing covered a small number of samples.

Clones were sequenced by immunoSEQ multiplex PCR, and TCRdb holds only the in-frame ones, with some missing. The data show 30,000 to 35,000 clones, approximately 90% seen once. Sequencing used peripheral blood, obtained after neoadjuvant nivolumab, alone or with ipilimumab, at or shortly before surgery. The source of this sequence is an adult with non-small cell lung cancer. V usage is TRBV5-1 and J usage is TRBJ2-2; the D is unclear. The CDR3: CASRLSTNTGELFF. In DNA form, the CDR3 reads TGCGCCAGCAGATTATCAACGAACACCGGGGAGCTGTTTTTT.